Listed here are 16 T cell receptor beta chains from one sample, sequenced in a study of post-analysis software for immune sequencing data. Study-wide points: Controls showed lower frequencies than patients for 5 or 6 TRBV segments, and TRBV5-6, TRBV5-1 and TRBV20-1 were among these.

TCR beta cDNA libraries included unique molecular identifiers. Each CDR3 protein gets one entry after TCRdb re-called the PCR reads with MiXCR. Among hundreds of thousands of distinct CDR3 sequences listed, less than 40% were seen once. Antigens of these TCRs are unknown. Sequencing used blood. Source of these receptors: a girl aged 10 to 17 with multiple sclerosis.

This clonotype was counted between two and nine times. This chain uses TRBV5-1 with TRBJ1-1; D is undetermined. The CDR3 length is 17 residues. CDR1 SGHRS and CDR2 YFSETQ come from the germline V gene. Trimming stripped 1 base from V and 3 bases from J, with 19 bases between. The CDR3 sequence is CASSLTPGPLPDTEAFF. In DNA, the CDR3 is TGCGCCAGCAGCTTGACCCCAGGCCCCCTTCCTGACACTGAAGCTTTCTTT.

This clonotype has more than one count but fewer than ten. The J gene is TRBJ1-1, the V gene TRBV18; D perhaps matches TRBD1 (5 bases). CDR3 length equals 14 residues. Germline V gives CDR1 KGHSH, CDR2 LQKENI. V was clipped by 2 bases and J by 7 bases, with 14 bases between them. As DNA, the CDR3 is TGTGCCAGCTCACCATGGGGGTCCGGTGGTGAAGCTTTCTTT. Its translation is CASSPWGSGGEAFF. Using reference TRBV18 and TRBJ1-1 for the parts outside the CDR3, the full variable domain is NAGVMQNPRHLVRRRGQEARLRCSPMKGHSHVYWYRQLPEEGLKFMVYLQKENIIDESGMPKERFSAEFPKEGPSILRIQQVVRGDSAAYFCASSPWGSGGEAFFGQGTRLTVV.

The chain uses TRBV3-1 and TRBJ1-2; tentative D call: TRBD1 (6 bases). V was cut by 7 bases and J by 1 base, with 19 bases left in between. The CDR3 runs 16 residues. Germline CDR1 is LGHDT and CDR2 is YNNKEL (reference sequence). CDR3 sequence (DNA): TGTGCCAGCACCTCGACAGGTTGGGGGGGTAACTATGGCTACACCTTC. Its translation is CASTSTGWGGNYGYTF.

The chain couples TRBV12-3 or TRBV12-4 to TRBJ2-1; either TRBD1 or TRBD2 may supply D (5 bases each). The V gene lost 2 bases and the J gene lost 15 bases, with 14 bases spanning the gap. The CDR3 extends over 12 amino acids. CDR3 sequence: CASSLWQGARFF. In DNA, the CDR3 is TGTGCCAGCAGTTTATGGCAGGGAGCTAGGTTCTTC.

This clonotype was recorded a few times. The chain recombines TRBV6-5 with TRBJ2-7; tentatively, D is TRBD1 (6 bases). Germline lookup yields CDR1 MNHEY and CDR2 SVGAGI. This CDR3 has 13 residues. Trimming removed 6 bases from V and 8 bases from J, with 17 bases in between. CDR3: CASSGQTSLQQYF. The CDR3 DNA is TGTGCCAGCAGCGGACAGACGTCTCTTCAGCAGTACTTC.

This clonotype was observed a few times. At one boundary the junction diverges from the germline segment, which might be a read error. V gene TRBV7-7 combines with J gene TRBJ2-5; D remains ambiguous. This CDR3 is built from 14 residues. In germline, CDR1 is SSHAT, CDR2 FNYEAQ (reference sequence). CDR3 coding DNA: TGTGCTAGCAGCCCCACGGGCCTGCGGGAGACCCAGTACTTC. Its protein is CASSPTGLRETQYF.

V gene TRBV28 combines with J gene TRBJ1-2, with D uncertain. The V gene's germline CDR1 is MDHEN and CDR2 SYDVKM. This CDR3 comprises 14 residues. Trimming removed 7 bases from V and 4 bases from J, with 16 bases in between. Written as DNA, the CDR3 is TGTGCCAGCACCCGATCAGACCTCTTCTATGGCTACACCTTC. Amino acids: CASTRSDLFYGYTF.

This chain uses TRBV7-9 with TRBJ1-1, with D tentatively TRBD1 (6 bases). Germline CDR1 SEHNR, CDR2 FQNEAQ (reference sequence). The CDR3 sequence is 15 residues long. V was trimmed by 3 bases and J by 8 bases, leaving 19 bases between them. As DNA, the CDR3 is TGTGCCAGCAGCTTGGAGAGGATCCGGCAGGGGGAAGCTTTCTTT. Its protein product is CASSLERIRQGEAFF. The whole variable domain, remainder taken from reference TRBV7-9 and TRBJ1-1, is DTGVSQNPRHKITKRGQNVTFRCDPISEHNRLYWYRQTLGQGPEFLTYFQNEAQLEKSRLLSDRFSAERPKGSFSTLEIQRTEQGDSAMYLCASSLERIRQGEAFFGQGTRLTVV.

J is TRBJ1-2 and V is TRBV5-1; unclear D gene. Germline V gene data show CDR1 as SGHRS and CDR2 as YFSETQ. Trimming pared 0 bases from V and 5 bases from J, leaving 8 bases between. CDR3 length: 13 residues. CDR3 sequence (DNA): TGCGCCAGCAGCTTGGACCCCGGGTATGGCTACACCTTC. Translated: CASSLDPGYGYTF.

This clonotype was counted a few times. The chain uses TRBV20-1 and TRBJ2-5; possible D gene TRBD2, 7 bases. The germline CDR1 and CDR2 sequences are DFQATT and SNEGSKA (reference sequence). V lost 3 bases to trimming and J lost 5 bases, with 13 bases between them. This CDR3 is built from 13 residues. The CDR3 DNA reads as TGCAGTGCTAGTATGGGGGGGCTGGAGACCCAGTACTTC. Translating gives CSASMGGLETQYF.

The chain is built from TRBV12-3 or TRBV12-4 and TRBJ2-5; no reliable D call. V shed 3 bases and J shed 1 base, with 9 bases lying between them. This CDR3 region has 14 residues. The CDR3 coding sequence is TGTGCCAGCAGTTTTGGTGAGCGCCAAGAGACCCAGTACTTC. The encoded protein is CASSFGERQETQYF.

The V call is TRBV12-3 or TRBV12-4, the J call TRBJ1-6; D call uncertain. V was cut by 2 bases and J by 10 bases, with 12 bases left in between. The CDR3 sequence is 14 residues long. The CDR3 region is CASSLIREGSPLHF. The CDR3 DNA reads TGTGCCAGCAGTTTAATTAGGGAAGGCTCACCCCTCCACTTT.

V and J are TRBV7-2 and TRBJ2-1; D is tentatively TRBD1 or TRBD2 (6 bases each). The CDR3 consists of 17 residues. Trimming pared 4 bases from V and 0 bases from J, leaving 16 bases between. Germline V gene data show CDR1 as SGHTA and CDR2 as FQGNSA. The CDR3 here is CASSSPRGGSSYNEQFF. In nucleotides, the CDR3 is TGTGCCAGCAGCTCCCCCAGAGGGGGGAGCTCCTACAATGAGCAGTTCTTC. The full variable domain, its missing parts supplied by reference TRBV7-2 and TRBJ2-1, is GAGVSQSPSNKVTEKGKDVELRCDPISGHTALYWYRQSLGQGLEFLIYFQGNSAPDKSGLPSDRFSAERTGGSVSTLTIQRTQQEDSAVYLCASSSPRGGSSYNEQFFGPGTRLTVL.

Only a few counts were recorded for this clonotype. The J gene is TRBJ2-5, the V gene TRBV5-1, with D perhaps being TRBD1 or TRBD2 (6 bases each). The germline V gene has CDR1 SGHRS and CDR2 YFSETQ. V lost 0 bases, J lost 2 bases, and 11 bases lay in between. The CDR3 is 15 amino acids. The CDR3 bases are TGCGCCAGCAGCTTGGCCGGGGGACAACAAGAGACCCAGTACTTC. Protein sequence: CASSLAGGQQETQYF.

The table lists this clonotype with a few counts. The chain employs TRBV21-1 and TRBJ2-3. TRBV21-1 is listed as a pseudogene. There are 14 residues in the CDR3. The chain's CDR3 is CASIRTGSTDTQYF. CDR3 DNA: TGTGCCAGCATCCGGACCGGTAGCACAGATACGCAGTATTTT.

This clonotype was counted between two and nine times. This chain uses TRBV5-1 with TRBJ1-1, with a tentative D call TRBD1 (6 bases). The CDR3 has 15 amino acids. V shed 4 bases and J shed 5 bases, with 18 bases lying between them. Looked up from germline, CDR1 is SGHRS and CDR2 is YFSETQ. This CDR3 is CASSIQRGRGTEAFF. For the CDR3, the DNA is TGCGCCAGCAGCATACAAAGGGGGAGAGGTACTGAAGCTTTCTTT.